The clone carrying this TCR beta chain was observed many times. This sample's time point: longitudinal time-point 3. The data originate from a study of neurological immune-mediated disorders. The germline V gene encodes CDR1 MGHRA and CDR2 YSYEKL. The CDR3 runs 16 residues. Trimming shortened V by 4 bases and J by 1 base, and 16 bases separated the two germline ends. As for the cDNA, it was generated by 5'RACE with 10-nucleotide random UMIs. Using its own MiXCR run on the 5' RACE reads, TCRdb lists one record per CDR3 protein. The data show around 100,000 distinct CDR3 sequences, with 9.5% to 14% seen just once and approximately 3.1% held by the top ten.

The sequence derives from a female donor with HTLV-1-associated myelopathy (HAM/TSP). The chain links TRBV4-1 to TRBJ2-5, with a tentative D call TRBD2 (6 bases). The specimen sequenced was PBMCs. The CDR3 here is CASSRNLGGGQETQYF. CDR3 in DNA: TGCGCCAGCAGCCGTAATCTGGGGGGAGGCCAAGAGACCCAGTACTTC.